Listed below are T cell receptor beta chains from one sample, sequenced in a study of response to subunit inactivated influenza vaccine. From the RT-PCR reads, TCRdb called clonotypes with MiXCR, one entry per CDR3 protein. The sample shows 300,000 to 350,000 distinct CDR3 sequences, approximately 23% of them seen only once. The sample was PBMCs from blood, taken less than 22 months after vaccination. Every receptor here comes from a man in his fifties or sixties who received an inactivated influenza vaccine. CDR3s leave out the opening cysteine and the closing phenylalanine or tryptophan.

CDR3 length,V gene,J gene,CDR3 protein
10,TRBV12-3/TRBV12-4,TRBJ1-2,ASRGQSYGYT
13,TRBV4-3,TRBJ2-2,ASSQFRGGTGELF
17,TRBV12-3/TRBV12-4,TRBJ2-2,ATRDGYRGLVWNTGELF
12,TRBV20-1,TRBJ1-5,SATWTGSNQPQH
13,TRBV12-3/TRBV12-4,TRBJ2-3,ASSPGQGGTDTQY
12,TRBV28,TRBJ2-7,ASSSHRDPYEQY
8,TRBV29-1,TRBJ1-1,SVATSEAF
12,TRBV5-1,TRBJ1-4,ASSRQTTNEKLF
12,TRBV9,TRBJ2-7,ASSVGAGPGEQY
12,TRBV3-1,TRBJ2-2,ASSQGFYTGELF
11,TRBV20-1,TRBJ2-1,SASKARYNEQF
12,TRBV29-1,TRBJ2-3,SAGTGSLTDTQY
10,TRBV6-5,TRBJ2-3,ASTSMADTQY
13,TRBV4-2,TRBJ2-7,ASSQGSSGSGEQY
10,TRBV29-1,TRBJ1-2,SVGDRSDGYT
12,TRBV29-1,TRBJ1-2,SVPTGGGNYGYT
11,TRBV15,TRBJ2-3,ATRGVDTDTQY
11,TRBV9,TRBJ2-7,ASSAGTGSEQY
10,TRBV2,TRBJ1-2,ASREDKDGYT
12,TRBV6-5,TRBJ1-1,ASSYSSGPTEAF
12,TRBV2,TRBJ1-1,ASSGAGLNTEAF
14,TRBV9,TRBJ2-2,ASSVGLASVPGELF
11,TRBV2,TRBJ2-5,ASRALAYGTQY
13,TRBV3-1,TRBJ2-3,ASSQGTASTDTQY
13,TRBV2,TRBJ2-3,ASSGTGLSTDTQY
13,TRBV5-1,TRBJ2-7,ASSIAGTSLLEQY
8,TRBV20-1,TRBJ2-4,SARIDIQY
14,TRBV5-1,TRBJ2-2,ASSSWGGLNTGELF
13,TRBV20-1,TRBJ2-1,SARDQSGGGNEQF
11,TRBV5-1,TRBJ1-2,ASSSTASEGYT
9,TRBV6-2/TRBV6-3,TRBJ2-7,ASSQIYEQY
12,TRBV4-1,TRBJ1-1,ASRQTGDHTEAF
15,TRBV11-1,TRBJ2-7,ASSHLRGWTDSHEQY
13,TRBV4-2,TRBJ2-7,ASSHRTGGAYEQY
13,TRBV28,TRBJ2-7,ASSFPDSSSYEQY
8,TRBV29-1,TRBJ2-1,SVEGYEQF
13,TRBV4-1,TRBJ1-1,ASREQGSLNTEAF
12,TRBV6-2/TRBV6-3,TRBJ2-7,ASSPLAGVSEQY
14,TRBV5-1,TRBJ2-3,ASSLDGTASTDTQY
11,TRBV3-1,TRBJ2-7,ASSLGGPDEQY
13,TRBV25-1,TRBJ1-3,ASSDWTISGNTIY
9,TRBV10-3,TRBJ2-3,AIRSSDTQY
12,TRBV20-1,TRBJ2-7,SARLGGHRYEQY
11,TRBV6-5,TRBJ1-1,ASSYRGGTEAF
13,TRBV5-1,TRBJ1-6,ASSWGQGVASPLH
13,TRBV4-3,TRBJ2-3,ASSQDKSGWYTQY
10,TRBV7-9,TRBJ2-7,ATWTDSYEQY
11,TRBV20-1,TRBJ1-5,SAIGTRNQPQH
13,TRBV10-3,TRBJ1-5,AISESYYSNQPQH
9,TRBV20-1,TRBJ1-1,SAHGFNGAF
13,TRBV20-1,TRBJ2-7,SARDLLDISYEQY
11,TRBV11-2,TRBJ1-2,ASSLVAWDGYT
14,TRBV12-3/TRBV12-4,TRBJ2-3,ASSLGSGGAGNTQY
14,TRBV5-5,TRBJ2-6,ASSLSNRAGANVLT
10,TRBV30,TRBJ2-4,AWSAGGNIQY
10,TRBV30,TRBJ1-5,AWSDGGKPQH
14,TRBV6-2/TRBV6-3,TRBJ1-5,ASSFPGAYSNQPQH